Presented here are 13 T cell receptor beta chains from one specimen sequenced in a study of cytotoxic CD8 clonotypes in ibrutinib-treated CLL. Using immunoSEQ multiplex PCR, the repertoire was profiled, and TCRdb retains in-frame clones only, with some absent. Of 140,000 to 150,000 clones in the sample, approximately 80% are singletons; the top ten hold 4.5% to 6.5%. This material consisted of PBMCs, taken after 24 months of ibrutinib treatment. These receptors were collected from a human donor with chronic lymphocytic leukemia.

This chain joins TRBV28 and TRBJ2-1; tentatively, D is TRBD2 (5 bases). The V gene's germline CDR1 is MDHEN and CDR2 SYDVKM. V lost 5 bases to trimming and J lost 0 bases, with 11 bases between them. This CDR3 has 15 amino acids. The CDR3 protein is CASSASGSSYNEQFF. For the CDR3, the DNA is TGTGCCAGCAGTGCTTCGGGGAGCTCCTACAATGAGCAGTTCTTC.

V is TRBV27 and J is TRBJ1-1, with D perhaps TRBD1 (6 bases). This CDR3 has 14 residues. Germline lookup yields CDR1 MNHEY and CDR2 SMNVEV (reference sequence). Trimming took 5 bases from V and 3 from J, leaving 13 bases between them. The CDR3 sequence: CASSPGGGDTEAFF. The CDR3 region has the DNA TGTGCCAGCAGTCCCGGGGGGGGCGACACTGAAGCTTTCTTT.

CDR3 coding DNA: TGTGCCAGCAGTCCCCCCCAGACTAGGTGGTCCTACAATGAGCAGTTCTTC. This codes for CASSPPQTRWSYNEQFF. V and J are TRBV28 and TRBJ2-1, with TRBD2 as a possible D gene (6 bases). The V end lost 5 bases, the J end lost 1 base, and 18 bases lay between the germline ends. CDR1 and CDR2 (germline): MDHEN, SYDVKM. The CDR3 has 17 amino acids.

The chain is built from TRBV7-2 and TRBJ2-1; the match to TRBD2 covers 12 bases. Germline values: CDR1 SGHTA, CDR2 FQGNSA. V gave up 2 bases and J gave up 2 bases; unmatched junction bases: 4. The CDR3 covers 17 residues. CDR3 sequence (DNA): TGTGCCAGCAGCTTATGGGCTAGCGGGAGGGCCTACAATGAGCAGTTCTTC. It codes for CASSLWASGRAYNEQFF.

The chain has TRBV19 and TRBJ2-1, with 16 bases that match TRBD2. V lost 5 bases, J lost 7 bases, and 8 bases stayed unmatched. Germline-derived CDR1 and CDR2 are LNHDA and SQIVND (reference sequence). CDR3 length: 17 residues. CDR3 amino acids: CASSPQGLAGGRNEQFF. The DNA for the CDR3 is TGTGCCAGTAGTCCCCAGGGACTAGCGGGAGGGCGGAATGAGCAGTTCTTC.

CDR3 in amino acids: CASSLWAATGNQPQHF. As DNA, the CDR3 is TGTGCCAGCAGTTTGTGGGCAGCGACCGGCAATCAGCCCCAGCATTTT. V is TRBV27 and J is TRBJ1-5; no clear D gene. The germline V and J ends were trimmed by 3 bases and 2 bases, with 14 bases remaining between them. The germline gives CDR1 MNHEY, CDR2 SMNVEV (reference sequence). The CDR3 loop spans 16 amino acids.

The chain uses TRBV19 and TRBJ1-5; D is perhaps TRBD1 (6 bases). This CDR3 spans 13 amino acids. Germline V gene sequence: CDR1 LNHDA, CDR2 SQIVND (reference sequence). Trimming took off 6 bases at V and 7 bases at J, with 13 bases between the two ends. The CDR3 DNA is TGTGCCAGTAGGTCCAGGGGCGGCCAGCCCCAGCATTTT. It translates to CASRSRGGQPQHF.

This clone has more than one count but fewer than ten. This chain uses TRBV6-5 with TRBJ2-1, with TRBD2 matching over 12 bases. This CDR3 has 15 residues. Germline trimming cut 6 bases from V and 5 bases from J; bases unmatched to any gene: 5. The V gene's germline CDR1 is MNHEY and CDR2 SVGAGI. The CDR3 region is CASSRLAGDNNEQFF. In DNA form, the CDR3 reads TGTGCCAGCAGCCGACTAGCGGGGGATAACAATGAGCAGTTCTTC.

The chain employs TRBV28 and TRBJ1-6; no definite D call. The CDR3 totals 14 residues. Germline CDR1 and CDR2: MDHEN and SYDVKM. With 6 bases removed from V and 1 base from J, the gap between germline ends came to 7 bases. The CDR3 here is CASSPQSYNSPLHF. The CDR3 DNA reads TGTGCCAGCAGCCCCCAATCCTATAATTCACCCCTCCACTTT.

The chain joins TRBV2 to TRBJ1-2; 10 nucleotides align to TRBD1. V trimming: 8 bases; J trimming: 10 bases; junction bases outside the gene matches: 7. The CDR3 spans 12 residues. Germline V CDR1 and CDR2: SNHLY, FYNNEI. The CDR3 spells CASGGTGDVYTF. In DNA form, the CDR3 reads TGTGCCAGCGGTGGGACAGGGGATGTCTACACCTTC.

The J gene is TRBJ2-4, the V gene TRBV6-6; 7 bases align to TRBD2. Germline loops: CDR1 MNHNY, CDR2 SVGAGI (reference sequence). With 10 bases clipped from V and 1 base from J, the junction kept 13 bases outside the gene matches. The CDR3 covers 16 residues. The CDR3 region is CATLRASGMAKNIQYF. As DNA, the CDR3 is TGTGCCACCCTCCGGGCCAGCGGGATGGCCAAAAACATTCAGTACTTC.

The genes are TRBV29-1 and TRBJ2-5; no firm D call. Trimming took off 7 bases at V and 1 base at J, with 16 bases between the two ends. The CDR3 has 14 amino acids. Germline V lookup: CDR1 SQVTM, CDR2 ANQGSEA. CDR3 bases: TGCAGCGCCCGGCCGAGGCAGATCCAAGAGACCCAGTACTTC. Residues: CSARPRQIQETQYF.

The gene calls are TRBV6-5 and TRBJ1-5; TRBD1 might be the D (5 bases). Between the trimmed V and J ends, which lost 6 bases and 3 bases, there was a span of 12 bases. The CDR3 contains 14 residues. The germline CDR1 and CDR2 sequences are MNHEY and SVGAGI. The CDR3: CASSPDSLNQPQHF. CDR3 nucleotide sequence: TGTGCCAGCAGCCCCGACAGTCTCAATCAGCCCCAGCATTTT.